This passage covers 3 T cell receptor beta chains from one sample sequenced in a study of shared clonotypes between healthy human individuals. Profiling relied on immunoSEQ multiplex PCR, and the TCRdb table lists in-frame clones only, not all of them. The table includes about 960,000 clones, over 60% detected once. The sequenced sample consisted of memory CD4+ T cells sorted from blood. Regarding subset: CD45RA-negative fraction. The receptors derive from a man aged 18 to 29 in good health.

This rearrangement joins TRBV6-1 to TRBJ2-5; D is ambiguous. CDR3 length: 11 amino acids. Trimming removed 7 bases at V and 5 bases at J, with 8 bases between. CDR1 and CDR2 (germline): MNHNS, SASEGT. The CDR3 DNA reads TGTGCCAGCACCACAGTGGAGACCCAGTACTTC. Amino acid sequence: CASTTVETQYF.

The rearrangement uses TRBV30 and TRBJ2-6; D is perhaps TRBD2 (6 bases). Germline-derived CDR1 and CDR2 are GTSNPN and SVGIG (reference sequence). The CDR3 runs to 18 residues. V was clipped by 2 bases and J by 0 bases, with 17 bases between them. CDR3 DNA sequence: TGTGCCTGGAGTACTTCGGGAGTAGGGGCCTCTGGGGCCAACGTCCTGACTTTC. It translates to CAWSTSGVGASGANVLTF.

The chain uses TRBV19 and TRBJ2-1; D unclear. The CDR3 is made up of 13 amino acids. The V gene's germline CDR1 is LNHDA and CDR2 SQIVND (reference sequence). Trimming took off 8 bases at V and 1 base at J, with 9 bases between the two ends. CDR3 in DNA: TGTGCCAGTCGGTACGATTCCTACAATGAGCAGTTCTTC. Translation: CASRYDSYNEQFF.